This T cell receptor beta chain originates from a study of Ad26.COV2.S vaccination and SARS-CoV-2 variants. Study-wide findings and caveats: Reported post-vaccination CD8+ and CD4+ T cell responses to spike showed substantial breadth.

The CDR3 spans 16 residues. Losses at the gene ends were 1 base for V and 3 bases for J; bases not matched to a gene: 1. The V gene's germline CDR1 is KGHSH and CDR2 LQKENI. Measured with immunoSEQ multiplex PCR; TCRdb has only the in-frame clones, and not every one. This sample has fewer than 400,000 clones, with roughly nine tenths found just once. Treatment in this sample: roughly 18 received Ad26.COV2.S at low or high dose, single or two shots; roughly 5 received placebo; per-sample allocation not given. The samples were gathered on day 63 after the first injection of vaccine or placebo. This clone was observed a single time. Its antigen is currently unknown.

Specimen: peripheral blood, collected in a trial of Ad26.COV2.S vaccine versus placebo. The clonotype originates from a person between 18 and 65 years old who received the Ad26.COV2.S COVID-19 vaccine or a placebo. The chain combines TRBV18 with TRBJ1-4; 11 bases agree with TRBD1. CDR3 loop: CASSPRDRGSNEKLFF. The CDR3 DNA sequence: TGTGCCAGCTCACCACGGGACAGGGGGTCTAATGAAAAACTGTTTTTT.